The 3 T cell receptor beta chains in this list originate from one sample, sequenced in a study of tumor-infiltrating lymphocytes in oesophageal squamous cell carcinoma. TCRdb re-derived calls from the PCR reads in MiXCR, one entry per CDR3 protein. Of some 20,000 distinct CDR3 sequences listed, about two fifths are singletons. The sequencing input was normal esophageal tissue next to the tumor. The receptor set was obtained from a male donor with esophageal squamous cell carcinoma.

Of note for this clonotype: A junction boundary mismatches the germline segment, possibly from a read error. This chain uses TRBV7-6 with TRBJ2-7, with 7 bases lining up with TRBD1. The CDR3 is 14 residues long. Germline V CDR1 and CDR2: SGHVS, FNYEAQ. The CDR3 loop reads CASSKRQGEHEQYF. The CDR3 DNA sequence: TGTGCTAGCAGCAAACGACAGGGAGAACACGAGCAGTACTTC.

V usage is TRBV6-6 and J usage is TRBJ1-1; D call uncertain. Germline CDR1 and CDR2: MNHNY and SVGAGI (reference sequence). The V and J ends lost 1 base and 0 bases respectively, with 12 bases between them. This CDR3 spans 16 amino acids. CDR3 nucleotide sequence: TGTGCCAGCAGTTACTTTCCCCAGGCTATGAACACTGAAGCTTTCTTT. Translating gives CASSYFPQAMNTEAFF.

This clonotype was counted a few times. The conserved phenylalanine or tryptophan normally closing the CDR3 is absent here, so this likely arose from a read error. It is unclear where the CDR3 begins or ends on the DNA, so no DNA is shown, and the CDR3 is as TCRdb lists it. The chain couples TRBV27 to TRBJ2-7; the table's D call, TRBD1, has no DNA check behind it. The CDR3 spans 8 residues, counting both ends. From germline, CDR1 is MNHEY and CDR2 SMNVEV (reference sequence). This CDR3 is CASSFSGT.